Below are 6 T cell receptor beta chains sequenced from a single sample in a study of blood T cell repertoires in COVID-19. Method: immunoSEQ multiplex PCR; TCRdb's copy keeps in-frame clones and lacks some. The profile shows approximately 180,000 clones, about 90% of them singletons. The specimen was peripheral blood. The receptors here all came from a man aged 60 to 75 with active or convalescent COVID-19.

This clone was counted a few times. The rearrangement uses TRBV15 and TRBJ1-5; 7 bases line up with TRBD1. The CDR3 is 15 residues long. CDR1 and CDR2 (germline): LNHNV, YYDKDF (reference sequence). Losses at the gene ends were 5 bases for V and 2 bases for J; bases not matched to a gene: 6. The CDR3 sequence is CATSPDREGNQPQHF. CDR3 nucleotide sequence: TGTGCCACCAGCCCTGACAGGGAAGGCAATCAGCCCCAGCATTTT.

V and J are TRBV12-3 or TRBV12-4 and TRBJ1-5, with D unclear. This CDR3 spans 12 amino acids. Trimming removed 5 bases from V and 5 bases from J, with 7 bases in between. The CDR3 loop reads CASSQRDQPQHF. The CDR3 coding sequence is TGTGCCAGCAGTCAACGGGATCAGCCCCAGCATTTT.

This chain uses TRBV30 with TRBJ2-1, with TRBD2 matching over 13 bases. V was clipped by 2 bases and J by 3 bases; unmatched bases: 4. CDR3 length: 16 residues. Germline CDR1 is GTSNPN and CDR2 is SVGIG (reference sequence). The CDR3 loop is CAWSTSGGAGYNEQFF. The CDR3 DNA reads as TGTGCCTGGAGTACTAGCGGGGGGGCCGGCTACAATGAGCAGTTCTTC.

The chain is built from TRBV30 and TRBJ2-7, with D possibly TRBD1 on 6 matching bases. Germline CDR1 reads GTSNPN; CDR2 reads SVGIG (reference sequence). Trimming shortened V by 4 bases and J by 3 bases, and 13 bases separated the two germline ends. This CDR3 contains 13 residues. DNA of the CDR3: TGTGCCTGGAACCCCTTACAGGGCTACGAGCAGTACTTC. Translating gives CAWNPLQGYEQYF.

The chain links TRBV24-1 to TRBJ2-5; 7 bases agree with TRBD1. Per the germline V gene, CDR1 is KGHDR and CDR2 is SFDVKD. The CDR3 spans 14 residues. The V and J ends lost 4 bases and 5 bases, in that order; junction bases with no gene match: 6. CDR3 region: CATSDNRGGETQYF. For the CDR3, the DNA is TGTGCCACCAGTGACAACAGGGGTGGGGAGACCCAGTACTTC.

This chain connects TRBV7-9 to TRBJ2-2; D may be TRBD2 (6 bases). The CDR3 runs 14 residues. V lost 5 bases and J 2 bases, leaving 9 bases between the germline ends. Germline CDR1 reads SEHNR; CDR2 reads FQNEAQ (reference sequence). This CDR3 is CASSLGTNTGELFF. The CDR3 nucleotides are TGTGCCAGCAGCCTCGGGACTAACACCGGGGAGCTGTTTTTT. The whole variable domain, remainder taken from reference TRBV7-9 and TRBJ2-2, is DTGVSQNPRHKITKRGQNVTFRCDPISEHNRLYWYRQTLGQGPEFLTYFQNEAQLEKSRLLSDRFSAERPKGSFSTLEIQRTEQGDSAMYLCASSLGTNTGELFFGEGSRLTVL.